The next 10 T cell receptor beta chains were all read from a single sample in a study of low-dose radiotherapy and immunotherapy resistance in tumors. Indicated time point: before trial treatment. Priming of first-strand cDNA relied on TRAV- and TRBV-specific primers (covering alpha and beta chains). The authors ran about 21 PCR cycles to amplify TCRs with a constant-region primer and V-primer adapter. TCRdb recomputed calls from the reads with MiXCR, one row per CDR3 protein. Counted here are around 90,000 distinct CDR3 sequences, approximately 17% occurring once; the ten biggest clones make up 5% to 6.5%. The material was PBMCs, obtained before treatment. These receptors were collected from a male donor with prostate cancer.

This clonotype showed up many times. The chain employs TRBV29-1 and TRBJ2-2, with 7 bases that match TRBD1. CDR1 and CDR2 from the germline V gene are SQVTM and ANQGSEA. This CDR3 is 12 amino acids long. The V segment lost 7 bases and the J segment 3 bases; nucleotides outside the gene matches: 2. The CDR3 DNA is TGCAGCGCAGACAGGGACACCGGGGAGCTGTTTTTT. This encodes CSADRDTGELFF.

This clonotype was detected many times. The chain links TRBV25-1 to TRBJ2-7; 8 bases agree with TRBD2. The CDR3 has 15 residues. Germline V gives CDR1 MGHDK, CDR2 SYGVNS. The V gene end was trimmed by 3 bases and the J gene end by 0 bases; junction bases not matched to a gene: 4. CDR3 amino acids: CASSDPAGASYEQYF. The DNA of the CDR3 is TGTGCCAGCAGTGATCCAGCGGGGGCCTCCTACGAGCAGTACTTC.

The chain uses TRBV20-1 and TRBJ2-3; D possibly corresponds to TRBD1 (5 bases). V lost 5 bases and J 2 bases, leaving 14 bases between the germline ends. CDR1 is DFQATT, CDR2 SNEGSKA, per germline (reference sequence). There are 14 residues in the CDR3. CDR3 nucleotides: TGCAGTGCTCCCGGGCCAGGGCCCACAGATACGCAGTATTTT. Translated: CSAPGPGPTDTQYF.

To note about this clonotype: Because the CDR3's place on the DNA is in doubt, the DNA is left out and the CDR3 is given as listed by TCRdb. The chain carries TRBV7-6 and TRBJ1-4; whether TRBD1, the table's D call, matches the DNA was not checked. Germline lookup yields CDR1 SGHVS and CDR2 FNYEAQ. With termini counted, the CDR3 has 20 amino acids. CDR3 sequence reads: CASSLAPGATNEKLFFFFFF.

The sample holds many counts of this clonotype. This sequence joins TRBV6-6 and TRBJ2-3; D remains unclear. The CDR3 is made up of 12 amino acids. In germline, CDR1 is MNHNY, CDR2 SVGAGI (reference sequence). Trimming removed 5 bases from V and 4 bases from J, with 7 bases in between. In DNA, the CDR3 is TGTGCCAGCAGTCAGCCCCCAGATACGCAGTATTTT. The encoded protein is CASSQPPDTQYF.

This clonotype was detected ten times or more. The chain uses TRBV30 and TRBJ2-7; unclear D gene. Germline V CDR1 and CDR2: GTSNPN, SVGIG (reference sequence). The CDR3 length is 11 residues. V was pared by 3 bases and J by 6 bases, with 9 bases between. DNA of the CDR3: TGTGCCTGGAGCCTAGGGCGCGAGCAGTACTTC. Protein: CAWSLGREQYF.

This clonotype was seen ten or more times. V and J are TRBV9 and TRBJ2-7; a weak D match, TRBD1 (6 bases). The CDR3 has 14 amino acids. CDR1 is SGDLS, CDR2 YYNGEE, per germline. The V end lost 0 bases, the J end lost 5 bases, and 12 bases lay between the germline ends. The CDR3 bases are TGTGCCAGCAGCGTAGTACCAGGGGACGACGAGCAGTACTTC. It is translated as CASSVVPGDDEQYF.

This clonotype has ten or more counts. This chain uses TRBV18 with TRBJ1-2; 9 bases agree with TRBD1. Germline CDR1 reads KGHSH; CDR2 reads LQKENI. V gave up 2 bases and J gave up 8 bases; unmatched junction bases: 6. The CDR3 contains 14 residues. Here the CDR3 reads CASSPTGQGWGYTF. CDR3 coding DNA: TGTGCCAGCTCACCAACGGGACAGGGCTGGGGCTACACCTTC. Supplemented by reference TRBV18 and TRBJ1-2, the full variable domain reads NAGVMQNPRHLVRRRGQEARLRCSPMKGHSHVYWYRQLPEEGLKFMVYLQKENIIDESGMPKERFSAEFPKEGPSILRIQQVVRGDSAAYFCASSPTGQGWGYTFGSGTRLTVV.

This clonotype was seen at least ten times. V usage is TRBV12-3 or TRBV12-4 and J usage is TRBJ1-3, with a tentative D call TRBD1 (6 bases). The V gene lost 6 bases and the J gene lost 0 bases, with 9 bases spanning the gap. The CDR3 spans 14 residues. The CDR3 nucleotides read TGTGCCAGCAGCCAACAGGGCTCTGGAAACACCATATATTTT. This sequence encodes CASSQQGSGNTIYF.

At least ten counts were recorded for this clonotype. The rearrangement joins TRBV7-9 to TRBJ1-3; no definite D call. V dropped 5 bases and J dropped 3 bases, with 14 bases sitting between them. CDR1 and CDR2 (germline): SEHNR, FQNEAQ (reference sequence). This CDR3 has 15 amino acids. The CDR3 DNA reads TGTGCCAGCAGCCCCGTCGAAGTTTTTGGAAACACCATATATTTT. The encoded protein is CASSPVEVFGNTIYF.